What follows are 8 T cell receptor beta chains derived from one specimen sequenced in a study of blood T cell repertoires in COVID-19. Libraries were prepared by immunoSEQ multiplex PCR; TCRdb keeps only in-frame clonotypes and omits some of them. The sample includes under 350,000 clones, roughly 90% of them seen just once. Sequenced material: PBMCs or T cells enriched from blood (not recorded which). The receptors shown here come from a man aged 55 to 70 who had recovered from COVID-19.

V is TRBV25-1 and J is TRBJ1-1, with D hard to call. The germline gives CDR1 MGHDK, CDR2 SYGVNS. The CDR3 loop spans 16 amino acids. Trimming stripped 2 bases from V and 4 bases from J, with 17 bases between. This chain's CDR3 is CASSETVWAGSTEAFF. CDR3 DNA: TGTGCCAGCAGTGAAACTGTCTGGGCCGGGAGCACTGAAGCTTTCTTT.

The rearrangement joins TRBV6-5 to TRBJ2-7; the D is unclear. Germline CDR1 is MNHEY and CDR2 is SVGAGI. CDR3 length equals 16 residues. V lost 2 bases to trimming and J lost 2 bases, with 16 bases between them. This CDR3 is CASSYNTPGPTYEQYF. In nucleotides, the CDR3 is TGTGCCAGCAGTTACAATACCCCGGGTCCAACCTACGAGCAGTACTTC.

The rearrangement links TRBV2 to TRBJ1-1, with a possible D match to TRBD1 (5 bases). The germline V gene encodes CDR1 SNHLY and CDR2 FYNNEI. Trimming removed 3 bases at V and 6 bases at J, with 11 bases between. CDR3 length equals 13 residues. The CDR3 DNA follows: TGTGCCAGCAGTGACGGGGGGATCGCTGAAGCTTTCTTT. Encoded protein: CASSDGGIAEAFF. Drawing the rest from reference TRBV2 and TRBJ1-1, the complete variable domain is EPEVTQTPSHQVTQMGQEVILRCVPISNHLYFYWYRQILGQKVEFLVSFYNNEISEKSEIFDDQFSVERPDGSNFTLKIRSTKLEDSAMYFCASSDGGIAEAFFGQGTRLTVV.

The chain couples TRBV18 to TRBJ1-2, with D possibly being TRBD1 (6 bases). Trimming pared 0 bases from V and 8 bases from J, leaving 13 bases between. The germline V gene has CDR1 KGHSH and CDR2 LQKENI. The CDR3 consists of 14 residues. The CDR3 reads CASSPPAGGRGYTF. In DNA, the CDR3 is TGTGCCAGCTCACCACCGGCGGGGGGCCGAGGCTACACCTTC.

This chain links TRBV7-9 with TRBJ1-5; 8 bases agree with TRBD1. The CDR3 sequence is 14 residues long. CDR1 is SEHNR, CDR2 FQNEAQ, per germline (reference sequence). With 5 bases clipped from V and 3 bases from J, the junction kept 3 bases outside the gene matches. The CDR3 nucleotides are TGTGCCAGCAGCCGGGGACAGGACAATCAGCCCCAGCATTTT. Residues: CASSRGQDNQPQHF.

The chain carries TRBV19 and TRBJ1-6; D call uncertain. This CDR3 is built from 15 residues. The germline CDR1 and CDR2 sequences are LNHDA and SQIVND (reference sequence). Trimming cost V 3 bases and J 0 bases, with 6 bases left between them. CDR3 coding DNA: TGTGCCAGTAGTATCGGGAGCTCCTATAATTCACCCCTCCACTTT. Its translation is CASSIGSSYNSPLHF.

J is TRBJ1-1 and V is TRBV5-1; TRBD1 might be the D (6 bases). V lost 3 bases and J 3 bases, leaving 12 bases between the germline ends. The germline V gene encodes CDR1 SGHRS and CDR2 YFSETQ. This CDR3 has 14 amino acids. For the CDR3, the DNA is TGCGCCAGCAGCTCAAACCGACAGGACACTGAAGCTTTCTTT. This sequence encodes CASSSNRQDTEAFF.

The rearrangement uses TRBV4-1 and TRBJ2-7, with TRBD1 matching over 7 bases. This CDR3 comprises 15 residues. Germline V gene lookup returns CDR1 MGHRA and CDR2 YSYEKL. J gave up 2 bases and V 0 bases, and 4 bases lay outside the gene matches. This CDR3 reads CASSQDDRVTYEQYF. CDR3 sequence (DNA): TGCGCCAGCAGCCAAGATGACAGGGTCACCTACGAGCAGTACTTC.